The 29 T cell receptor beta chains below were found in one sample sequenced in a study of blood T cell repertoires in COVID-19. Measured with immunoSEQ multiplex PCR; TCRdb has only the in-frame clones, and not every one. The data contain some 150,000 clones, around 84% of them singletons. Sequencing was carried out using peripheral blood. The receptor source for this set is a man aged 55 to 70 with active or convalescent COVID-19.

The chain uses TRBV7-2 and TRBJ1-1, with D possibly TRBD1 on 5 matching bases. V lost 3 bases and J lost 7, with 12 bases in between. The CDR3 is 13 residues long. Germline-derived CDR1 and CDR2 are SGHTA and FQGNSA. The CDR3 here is CASSLGWGGEAFF. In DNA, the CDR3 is TGTGCCAGCAGCTTGGGTTGGGGCGGTGAAGCTTTCTTT. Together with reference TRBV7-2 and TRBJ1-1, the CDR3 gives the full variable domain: GAGVSQSPSNKVTEKGKDVELRCDPISGHTALYWYRQSLGQGLEFLIYFQGNSAPDKSGLPSDRFSAERTGGSVSTLTIQRTQQEDSAVYLCASSLGWGGEAFFGQGTRLTVV.

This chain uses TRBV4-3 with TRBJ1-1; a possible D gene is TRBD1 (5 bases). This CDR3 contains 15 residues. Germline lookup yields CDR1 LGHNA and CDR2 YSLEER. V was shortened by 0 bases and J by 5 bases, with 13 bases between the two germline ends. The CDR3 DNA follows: TGCGCCAGCAGCCAAGAAGGGGTGTCAGGAACTGAAGCTTTCTTT. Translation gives CASSQEGVSGTEAFF.

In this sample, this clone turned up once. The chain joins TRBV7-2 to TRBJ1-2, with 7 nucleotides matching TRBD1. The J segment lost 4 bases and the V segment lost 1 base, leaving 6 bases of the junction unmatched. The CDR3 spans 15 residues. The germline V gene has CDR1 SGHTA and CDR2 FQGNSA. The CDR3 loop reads CASSLVAGQLYGYTF. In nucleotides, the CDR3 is TGTGCCAGCAGCTTAGTGGCGGGACAGCTCTATGGCTACACCTTC.

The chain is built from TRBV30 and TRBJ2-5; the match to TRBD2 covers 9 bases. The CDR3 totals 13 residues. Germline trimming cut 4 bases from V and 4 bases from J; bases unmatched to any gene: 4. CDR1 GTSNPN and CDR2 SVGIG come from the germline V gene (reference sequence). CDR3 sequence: CAWTSGTGETQYF. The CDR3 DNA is TGTGCCTGGACTAGCGGGACGGGAGAGACCCAGTACTTC.

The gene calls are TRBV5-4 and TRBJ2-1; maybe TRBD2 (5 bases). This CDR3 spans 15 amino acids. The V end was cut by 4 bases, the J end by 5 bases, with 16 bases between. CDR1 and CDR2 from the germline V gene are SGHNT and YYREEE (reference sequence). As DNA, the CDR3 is TGTGCCAGCAGCCTCCCGACTCGGGGTAACAATGAGCAGTTCTTC. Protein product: CASSLPTRGNNEQFF. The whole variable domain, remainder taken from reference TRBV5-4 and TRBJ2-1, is ETGVTQSPTHLIKTRGQQVTLRCSSQSGHNTVSWYQQALGQGPQFIFQYYREEENGRGNFPPRFSGLQFPNYSSELNVNALELDDSALYLCASSLPTRGNNEQFFGPGTRLTVL.

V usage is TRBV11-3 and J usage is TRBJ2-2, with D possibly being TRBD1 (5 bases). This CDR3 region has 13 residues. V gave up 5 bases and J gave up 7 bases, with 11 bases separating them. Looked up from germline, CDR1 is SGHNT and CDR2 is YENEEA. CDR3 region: CASSKKGVGELFF. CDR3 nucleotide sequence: TGTGCCAGCAGCAAGAAAGGGGTCGGGGAGCTGTTTTTT.

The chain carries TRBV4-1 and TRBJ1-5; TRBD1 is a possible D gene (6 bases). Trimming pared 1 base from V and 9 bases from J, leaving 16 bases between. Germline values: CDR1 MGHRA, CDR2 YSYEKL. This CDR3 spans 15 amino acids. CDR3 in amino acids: CASSQGTGRDRPQHF. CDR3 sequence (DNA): TGCGCCAGCAGCCAAGGAACAGGGAGGGATAGGCCCCAGCATTTT.

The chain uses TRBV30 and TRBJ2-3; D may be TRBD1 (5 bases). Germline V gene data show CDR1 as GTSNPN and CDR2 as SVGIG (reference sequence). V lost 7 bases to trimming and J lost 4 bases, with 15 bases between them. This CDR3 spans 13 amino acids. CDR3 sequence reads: CAFNAQGADTQYF. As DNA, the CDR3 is TGTGCCTTCAACGCGCAGGGCGCAGATACGCAGTATTTT.

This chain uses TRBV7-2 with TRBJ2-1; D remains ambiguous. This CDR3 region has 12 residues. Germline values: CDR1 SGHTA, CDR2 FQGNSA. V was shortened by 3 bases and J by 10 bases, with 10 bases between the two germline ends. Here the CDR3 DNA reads TGTGCCAGCAGCTTTAAACGGTGGGAGCAGTTCTTC. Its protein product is CASSFKRWEQFF.

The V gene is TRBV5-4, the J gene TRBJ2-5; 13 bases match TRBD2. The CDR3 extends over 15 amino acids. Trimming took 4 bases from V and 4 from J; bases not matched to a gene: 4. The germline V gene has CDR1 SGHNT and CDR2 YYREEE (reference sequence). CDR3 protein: CASSMGLAGLETQYF. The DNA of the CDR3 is TGTGCCAGCAGCATGGGACTAGCGGGATTAGAGACCCAGTACTTC. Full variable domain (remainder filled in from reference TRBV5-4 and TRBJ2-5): ETGVTQSPTHLIKTRGQQVTLRCSSQSGHNTVSWYQQALGQGPQFIFQYYREEENGRGNFPPRFSGLQFPNYSSELNVNALELDDSALYLCASSMGLAGLETQYFGPGTRLLVL.

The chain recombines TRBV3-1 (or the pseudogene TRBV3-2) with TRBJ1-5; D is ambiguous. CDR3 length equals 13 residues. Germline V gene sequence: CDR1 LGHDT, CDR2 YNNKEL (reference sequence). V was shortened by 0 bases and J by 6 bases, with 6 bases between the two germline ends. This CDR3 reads CASSQDLLQPQHF. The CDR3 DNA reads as TGTGCCAGCAGCCAAGATCTTCTTCAGCCCCAGCATTTT.

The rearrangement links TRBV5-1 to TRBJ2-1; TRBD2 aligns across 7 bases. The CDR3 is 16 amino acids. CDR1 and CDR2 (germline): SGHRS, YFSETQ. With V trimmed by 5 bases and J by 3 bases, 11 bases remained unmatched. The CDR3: CASRSGLAVRYNEQFF. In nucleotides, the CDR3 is TGCGCCAGCAGATCTGGTCTAGCGGTCCGCTACAATGAGCAGTTCTTC.

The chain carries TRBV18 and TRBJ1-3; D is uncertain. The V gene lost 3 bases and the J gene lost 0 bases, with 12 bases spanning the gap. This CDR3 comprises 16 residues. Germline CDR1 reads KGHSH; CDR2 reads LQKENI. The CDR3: CASSPPGFSSGNTIYF. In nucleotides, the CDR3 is TGTGCCAGCTCACCTCCGGGATTCAGCTCTGGAAACACCATATATTTT.

The CDR3 bases are TGTGCCAGCAGCTTGAACGGGAGAAGCCAAGAGACCCAGTACTTC. It yields the protein CASSLNGRSQETQYF. The J gene is TRBJ2-5, the V gene TRBV7-2, with D perhaps TRBD2 (6 bases). The CDR3 is 15 amino acids. Trimming shortened V by 3 bases and J by 1 base, and 12 bases separated the two germline ends. CDR1 is SGHTA, CDR2 FQGNSA, per germline.

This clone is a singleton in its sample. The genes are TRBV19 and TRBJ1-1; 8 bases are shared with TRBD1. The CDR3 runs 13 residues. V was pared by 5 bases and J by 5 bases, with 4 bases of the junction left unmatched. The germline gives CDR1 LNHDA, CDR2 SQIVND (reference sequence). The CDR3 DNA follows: TGTGCCAGTAGTTCCCACAGGGGGACTGAAGCTTTCTTT. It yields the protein CASSSHRGTEAFF.

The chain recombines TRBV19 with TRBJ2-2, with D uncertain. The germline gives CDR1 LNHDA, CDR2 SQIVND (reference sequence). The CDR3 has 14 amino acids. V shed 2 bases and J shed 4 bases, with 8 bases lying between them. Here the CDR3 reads CASSIRRGTGELFF. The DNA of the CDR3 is TGTGCCAGTAGTATAAGGAGAGGCACCGGGGAGCTGTTTTTT.

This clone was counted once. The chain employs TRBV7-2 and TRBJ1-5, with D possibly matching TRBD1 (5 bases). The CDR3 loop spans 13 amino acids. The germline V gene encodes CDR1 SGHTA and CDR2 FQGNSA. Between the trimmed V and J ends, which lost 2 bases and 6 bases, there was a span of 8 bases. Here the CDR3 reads CASSLQGFQPQHF. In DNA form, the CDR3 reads TGTGCCAGCAGCTTACAGGGATTTCAGCCCCAGCATTTT.

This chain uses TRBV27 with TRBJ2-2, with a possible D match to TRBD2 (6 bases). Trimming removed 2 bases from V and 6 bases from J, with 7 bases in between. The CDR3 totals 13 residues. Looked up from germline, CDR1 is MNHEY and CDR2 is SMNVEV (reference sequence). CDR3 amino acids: CASSLAGPGELFF. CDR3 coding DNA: TGTGCCAGCAGTTTAGCGGGACCCGGGGAGCTGTTTTTT.

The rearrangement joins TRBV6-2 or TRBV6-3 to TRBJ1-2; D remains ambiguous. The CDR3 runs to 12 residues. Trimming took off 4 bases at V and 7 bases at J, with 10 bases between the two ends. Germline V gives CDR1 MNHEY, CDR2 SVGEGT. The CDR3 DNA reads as TGTGCCAGCAGTTTCCCGGTTTCTGGCTACACCTTC. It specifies CASSFPVSGYTF.

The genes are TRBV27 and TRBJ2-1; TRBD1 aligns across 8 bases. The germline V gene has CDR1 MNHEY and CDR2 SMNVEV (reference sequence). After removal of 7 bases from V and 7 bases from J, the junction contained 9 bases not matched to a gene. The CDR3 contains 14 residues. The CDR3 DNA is TGTGCCAGCACCCCAGGGACAGGCCGAAATGAGCAGTTCTTC. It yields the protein CASTPGTGRNEQFF.

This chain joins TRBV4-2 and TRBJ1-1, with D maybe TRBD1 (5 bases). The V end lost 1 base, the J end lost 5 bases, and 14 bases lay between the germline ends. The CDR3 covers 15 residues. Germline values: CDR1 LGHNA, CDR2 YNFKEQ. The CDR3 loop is CASSQVGRGRTEAFF. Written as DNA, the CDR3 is TGTGCCAGCAGCCAAGTTGGGAGGGGTAGGACTGAAGCTTTCTTT.

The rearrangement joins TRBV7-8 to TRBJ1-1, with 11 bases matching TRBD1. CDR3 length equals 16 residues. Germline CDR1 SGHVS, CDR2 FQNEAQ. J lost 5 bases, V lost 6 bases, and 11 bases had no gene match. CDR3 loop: CASRLTEGQGGTEAFF. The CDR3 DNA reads TGTGCCAGCAGGTTAACCGAGGGACAGGGGGGGACTGAAGCTTTCTTT.

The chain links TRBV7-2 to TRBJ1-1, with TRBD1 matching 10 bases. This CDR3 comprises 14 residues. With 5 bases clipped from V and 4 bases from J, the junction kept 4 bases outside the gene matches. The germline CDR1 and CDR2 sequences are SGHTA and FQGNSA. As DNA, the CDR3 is TGTGCCAGCAGCCCCTGGACAGGGGGCACTGAAGCTTTCTTT. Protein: CASSPWTGGTEAFF. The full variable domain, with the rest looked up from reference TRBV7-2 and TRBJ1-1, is GAGVSQSPSNKVTEKGKDVELRCDPISGHTALYWYRQSLGQGLEFLIYFQGNSAPDKSGLPSDRFSAERTGGSVSTLTIQRTQQEDSAVYLCASSPWTGGTEAFFGQGTRLTVV.

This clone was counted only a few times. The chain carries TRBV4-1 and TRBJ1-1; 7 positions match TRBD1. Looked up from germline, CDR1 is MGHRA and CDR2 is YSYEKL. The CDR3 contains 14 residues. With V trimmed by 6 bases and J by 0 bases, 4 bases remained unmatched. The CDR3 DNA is TGCGCCAGCAGACTGACAGGGATGAACACTGAAGCTTTCTTT. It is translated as CASRLTGMNTEAFF.

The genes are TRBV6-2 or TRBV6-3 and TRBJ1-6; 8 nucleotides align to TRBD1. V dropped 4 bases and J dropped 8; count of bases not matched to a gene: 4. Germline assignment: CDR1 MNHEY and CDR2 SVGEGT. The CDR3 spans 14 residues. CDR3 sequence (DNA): TGTGCCAGCAGTTGGGGACAGGTGGATTCACCCCTCCACTTT. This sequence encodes CASSWGQVDSPLHF.

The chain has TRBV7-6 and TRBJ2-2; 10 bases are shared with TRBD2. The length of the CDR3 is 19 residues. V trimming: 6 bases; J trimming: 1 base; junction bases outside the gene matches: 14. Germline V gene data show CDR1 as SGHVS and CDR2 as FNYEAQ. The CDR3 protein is CASRQTGLARGGNTGELFF. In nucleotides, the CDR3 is TGTGCCAGCAGACAAACGGGACTAGCGAGGGGGGGGAACACCGGGGAGCTGTTTTTT. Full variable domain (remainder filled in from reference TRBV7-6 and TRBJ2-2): GAGVSQSPRYKVTKRGQDVALRCDPISGHVSLYWYRQALGQGPEFLTYFNYEAQQDKSGLPNDRFSAERPEGSISTLTIQRTEQRDSAMYRCASRQTGLARGGNTGELFFGEGSRLTVL.

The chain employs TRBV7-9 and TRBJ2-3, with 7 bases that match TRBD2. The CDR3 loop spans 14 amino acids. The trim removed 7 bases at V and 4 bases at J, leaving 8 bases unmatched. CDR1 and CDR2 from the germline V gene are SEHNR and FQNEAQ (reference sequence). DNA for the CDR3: TGTGCCAGCACTGGGGGGAGGGTTGCAGATACGCAGTATTTT. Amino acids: CASTGGRVADTQYF.

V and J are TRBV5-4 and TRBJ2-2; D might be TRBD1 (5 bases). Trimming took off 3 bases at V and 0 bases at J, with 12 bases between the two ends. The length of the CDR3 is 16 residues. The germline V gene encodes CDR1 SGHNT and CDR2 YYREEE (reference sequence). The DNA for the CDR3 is TGTGCCAGCAGCTCTCCAGGGCGCTCGAACACCGGGGAGCTGTTTTTT. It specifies CASSSPGRSNTGELFF.

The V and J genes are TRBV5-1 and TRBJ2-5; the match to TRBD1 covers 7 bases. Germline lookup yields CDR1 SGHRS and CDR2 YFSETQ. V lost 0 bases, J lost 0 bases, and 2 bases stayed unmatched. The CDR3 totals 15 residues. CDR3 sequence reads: CASSLAGTDQETQYF. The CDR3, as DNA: TGCGCCAGCAGCTTGGCTGGGACAGACCAAGAGACCCAGTACTTC.